This T cell receptor (beta chain) appears in the sequencing data of a study of T cell repertoires in cytomegalovirus infection. Study details: Selected CMV epitopes included recently identified HLA-C-restricted ones as well as well-studied HLA-B-restricted ones.

With respect to this clonotype: Its antigen remains unknown.

This CDR3 comprises 15 residues. Trimming stripped 9 bases from V and 6 bases from J, with 21 bases between. Germline V gene sequence: CDR1 MNHNS, CDR2 SASEGT. TCRdb called the reads again in MiXCR, with one record for every CDR3 protein. The sample lists under 500,000 distinct CDR3 sequences; more than 40% were seen once. The sequence derives from a human donor in good health (CMV status not recorded). Some clones in this sample may be carry-over from other donors' samples. The gene calls are TRBV6-1 and TRBJ2-1, with D possibly TRBD1 on 5 matching bases. Sequences were derived from cultured PBMCs, sampled from culture after CMV antigen stimulation. The CDR3 sequence is CASYGGTAQGNEQFF. The CDR3 DNA reads as TGTGCCAGTTACGGCGGAACCGCCCAGGGCAATGAGCAGTTCTTC.